The 31 T cell receptor beta chains in this list originate from one sample, sequenced in a study of CD8+ T cells in alopecia areata. Obtained from alopecia areata patients were lesional scalp punch biopsies along with peripheral blood. Following RNA extraction, reverse transcription yielded cDNA that acted as the sequencing template. Using immunoSEQ multiplex PCR, the repertoire was profiled, and TCRdb retains in-frame clones only, with some absent. Here the sample spans under 15,000 clones, approximately 65% being singletons. Sequencing was done on a sample of skin. Source of these receptors: a human donor with alopecia areata.

The rearrangement uses TRBV29-1 and TRBJ2-1, with D perhaps TRBD1 (5 bases). The V gene's germline CDR1 is SQVTM and CDR2 ANQGSEA. V lost 4 bases to trimming and J lost 7 bases, with 11 bases between them. The CDR3 is 12 residues long. The chain's CDR3 is CSVAGFGNEQFF. As DNA, the CDR3 is TGCAGCGTTGCAGGGTTCGGTAATGAGCAGTTCTTC.

The chain recombines TRBV27 with TRBJ1-1; 7 nucleotides agree with TRBD1. The CDR3 is 16 residues long. Germline V lookup: CDR1 MNHEY, CDR2 SMNVEV (reference sequence). The ends lost 2 bases at V and 1 base at J; junction bases unmatched: 7. CDR3: CASSLPWTGWNTEAFF. The CDR3, as DNA: TGTGCCAGCAGTTTACCATGGACAGGATGGAACACTGAAGCTTTCTTT.

This clone was detected only a few times. The rearrangement uses TRBV10-2 and TRBJ2-5, with 8 bases matching TRBD1. Germline loops: CDR1 WSHSY, CDR2 SAAADI. J was trimmed by 4 bases and V by 8 bases; bases with no gene match: 12. The CDR3 is 15 amino acids. The CDR3 region is CASCPGGRIGETQYF. The DNA for the CDR3 is TGCGCCAGCTGCCCAGGGGGCCGCATCGGAGAGACCCAGTACTTC.

Points on this clone: A read error may account for a junction end that differs from germline. This chain uses TRBV7-7 with TRBJ2-5; 9 nucleotides match TRBD2. This CDR3 is 14 amino acids long. The germline CDR1 and CDR2 sequences are SSHAT and FNYEAQ (reference sequence). In DNA form, the CDR3 reads TGTGCTAGCAGCTTAAATAGCGGGAGAGAGACCCAGTACTTC. Translating it yields CASSLNSGRETQYF. Looking up the rest from reference TRBV7-7 and TRBJ2-5 gives the full variable domain: GAGVSQSPRYKVTKRGQDVTLRCDPISSHATLYWYQQALGQGPEFLTYFNYEAQPDKSGLPSDRFSAERPEGSISTLTIQRTEQRDSAMYRCASSLNSGRETQYFGPGTRLLVL.

The J gene is TRBJ1-2, the V gene TRBV30; no clear D gene. The V and J ends lost 0 bases and 7 bases respectively, with 9 bases between them. The CDR3 is 12 amino acids. Germline values: CDR1 GTSNPN, CDR2 SVGIG (reference sequence). Here the CDR3 reads CAWSVSWSGYTF. In DNA, the CDR3 is TGTGCCTGGAGTGTAAGTTGGAGTGGCTACACCTTC.

This chain uses TRBV2 with TRBJ2-5; a weak D match, TRBD2 (5 bases). CDR1 is SNHLY and CDR2 is FYNNEI in the germline V gene. This CDR3 is built from 16 residues. The V end lost 11 bases, the J end lost 5 bases, and 27 bases lay between the germline ends. The CDR3 DNA follows: TGTGCCGTCGGCAAGGCGGCGTTCTGGGAGCTGGAGACCCAGTACTTC. It encodes CAVGKAAFWELETQYF.

This clone was seen more than once but under ten times. The chain is built from TRBV2 and TRBJ2-7, with 8 bases lining up with TRBD2. V was clipped by 2 bases and J by 5 bases; unmatched bases: 8. Per germline, CDR1 SNHLY and CDR2 FYNNEI. The length of the CDR3 is 15 residues. The CDR3 loop is CASSERPSGPHEQYF. The DNA for the CDR3 is TGTGCCAGCAGTGAAAGGCCTAGCGGGCCCCACGAGCAGTACTTC.

This CDR3 reads CAGHGASGIEEQYF. DNA for the CDR3: TGTGCCGGCCACGGCGCTAGCGGGATCGAGGAGCAGTACTTC. The chain links TRBV7-3 to TRBJ2-7, with 9 bases that match TRBD2. Per germline, CDR1 SGHTA and CDR2 FQGTGA. The CDR3 has 14 residues. V dropped 11 bases and J dropped 7; count of bases not matched to a gene: 15. The whole variable domain, filled in from reference TRBV7-3 and TRBJ2-7, reads GAGVSQTPSNKVTEKGKYVELRCDPISGHTALYWYRQSLGQGPEFLIYFQGTGAADDSGLPNDRFFAVRPEGSVSTLKIQRTERGDSAVYLCAGHGASGIEEQYFGPGTRLTVT.

This chain links TRBV5-4 with TRBJ2-1; TRBD2 matches at 7 bases. V shed 1 base and J 3 bases; nucleotides not matched to a gene: 10. CDR1 is SGHNT, CDR2 YYREEE, per germline (reference sequence). The CDR3 length is 17 residues. The CDR3 nucleotides read TGTGCCAGCAGCTTGTTACGGGGAGGGCCCGACTACAATGAGCAGTTCTTC. This gives the protein CASSLLRGGPDYNEQFF. The entire variable domain, with the rest obtained from reference TRBV5-4 and TRBJ2-1, is as follows: ETGVTQSPTHLIKTRGQQVTLRCSSQSGHNTVSWYQQALGQGPQFIFQYYREEENGRGNFPPRFSGLQFPNYSSELNVNALELDDSALYLCASSLLRGGPDYNEQFFGPGTRLTVL.

This clone came up once. Other DNA sequences within the sample encode an identical CDR3. The rearrangement joins TRBV7-3 to TRBJ1-1; TRBD1 agrees at 7 bases. CDR3 length: 13 amino acids. Germline CDR1 is SGHTA and CDR2 is FQGTGA. Trimming cost V 5 bases and J 4 bases; bases outside gene matches: 4. CDR3 sequence: CASSLTGVTEAFF. CDR3 in DNA: TGTGCCAGCAGCCTTACAGGGGTCACTGAAGCTTTCTTT.

This clone showed up just a few times. V and J are TRBV5-4 and TRBJ2-5, with 9 bases that match TRBD2. The trim removed 4 bases at V and 1 base at J, leaving 8 bases unmatched. The germline CDR1 and CDR2 sequences are SGHNT and YYREEE (reference sequence). The CDR3 consists of 16 residues. The CDR3: CASSPGTSITQETQYF. Written as DNA, the CDR3 is TGTGCCAGCAGCCCAGGGACTAGCATCACCCAAGAGACCCAGTACTTC.

The chain uses TRBV25-1 and TRBJ1-4; 11 nucleotides align to TRBD1. The germline V gene has CDR1 MGHDK and CDR2 SYGVNS. V gave up 1 base and J gave up 7 bases; unmatched junction bases: 2. CDR3 length: 15 amino acids. The CDR3 loop is CASSEWGTGGEKLFF. The CDR3 coding sequence is TGTGCCAGCAGTGAATGGGGGACAGGGGGTGAAAAACTGTTTTTT.

J is TRBJ1-1 and V is TRBV19, with 7 bases that match TRBD1. J gave up 4 bases and V 4 bases, and 12 bases lay outside the gene matches. Germline lookup yields CDR1 LNHDA and CDR2 SQIVND (reference sequence). This CDR3 spans 16 amino acids. The CDR3 loop reads CASSTRGGRRFTEAFF. CDR3 DNA: TGTGCCAGTAGTACCAGGGGGGGGAGGAGGTTCACTGAAGCTTTCTTT. Drawing the rest from reference TRBV19 and TRBJ1-1, the complete variable domain is DGGITQSPKYLFRKEGQNVTLSCEQNLNHDAMYWYRQDPGQGLRLIYYSQIVNDFQKGDIAEGYSVSREKKESFPLTVTSAQKNPTAFYLCASSTRGGRRFTEAFFGQGTRLTVV.

The chain is built from TRBV6-5 and TRBJ2-1, with 10 bases identical to TRBD2. The CDR3 has 14 amino acids. The germline gives CDR1 MNHEY, CDR2 SVGAGI. The J segment lost 7 bases and the V segment lost 4 bases, leaving 4 bases of the junction unmatched. The CDR3 loop reads CASSSGTSDNEQFF. Here the CDR3 DNA reads TGTGCCAGCAGTTCCGGGACTAGCGATAATGAGCAGTTCTTC.

This clone was detected only once. V and J are TRBV5-1 and TRBJ1-2; D perhaps matches TRBD1 (5 bases). The CDR3 runs to 13 residues. CDR1 is SGHRS, CDR2 YFSETQ, per germline. The V and J ends lost 3 bases and 9 bases respectively, with 15 bases between them. CDR3 residues: CASSSGTAPSYTF. In DNA form, the CDR3 reads TGCGCCAGCAGCTCTGGGACCGCCCCGAGCTACACCTTC.

The rearrangement links TRBV29-1 to TRBJ1-5, with D uncertain. The CDR3 spans 13 residues. Germline V lookup: CDR1 SQVTM, CDR2 ANQGSEA. V dropped 4 bases and J dropped 0 bases, with 7 bases sitting between them. The CDR3 DNA follows: TGCAGCGTTGTAAGCGATAGCAATCAGCCCCAGCATTTT. Encoded protein: CSVVSDSNQPQHF.

In DNA, the CDR3 is TGTGCCAGCAGCTCCCTGGGGAGCTCCTACAATGAGCAGTTCTTC. Translated: CASSSLGSSYNEQFF. The V and J genes are TRBV5-5 and TRBJ2-1, with D possibly matching TRBD2 (5 bases). V shed 3 bases and J shed 0 bases, with 10 bases lying between them. The CDR3 contains 15 residues. CDR1 and CDR2 (germline): SGHKS, YYEKEE (reference sequence).

This clone came up a few times. The rearrangement joins TRBV18 to TRBJ2-2; TRBD1 matches 8 bases. The V gene end was trimmed by 4 bases and the J gene end by 3 bases; junction bases not matched to a gene: 4. CDR3 length: 15 residues. Germline V lookup: CDR1 KGHSH, CDR2 LQKENI. CDR3 sequence reads: CASSRQGTDTGELFF. CDR3 nucleotide sequence: TGTGCCAGCTCACGACAGGGGACGGACACCGGGGAGCTGTTTTTT.

The chain is built from TRBV5-4 and TRBJ2-3, with 8 bases that match TRBD2. The germline CDR1 and CDR2 sequences are SGHNT and YYREEE (reference sequence). The CDR3 loop spans 15 amino acids. V shed 0 bases and J 1 base; nucleotides not matched to a gene: 1. The CDR3 DNA reads as TGTGCCAGCAGCTTGGAGACTAGCGGCACAGATACGCAGTATTTT. Protein sequence: CASSLETSGTDTQYF.

This sequence joins TRBV5-1 and TRBJ2-1, with 11 bases matching TRBD1. CDR3 size: 19 residues. J was trimmed by 3 bases and V by 1 base; bases with no gene match: 12. Germline V gives CDR1 SGHRS, CDR2 YFSETQ. CDR3 loop: CASSLRGRCGTGGYNEQFF. The CDR3, as DNA: TGCGCCAGCAGCTTGAGGGGTAGGTGCGGGACAGGGGGCTACAATGAGCAGTTCTTC.

This rearrangement joins TRBV4-1 to TRBJ2-7, with D possibly matching TRBD2 (5 bases). CDR1 is MGHRA, CDR2 YSYEKL, per germline. The CDR3 covers 17 residues. Trimming pared 1 base from V and 0 bases from J, leaving 16 bases between. The CDR3 nucleotides read TGCGCCAGCAGCCAAGTTTCCGGGATGTCGAGCTCCTACGAGCAGTACTTC. Translating it yields CASSQVSGMSSSYEQYF.

The chain has TRBV7-3 and TRBJ1-1; a possible D gene is TRBD1 (5 bases). This CDR3 region has 14 residues. Trimming removed 2 bases from V and 6 bases from J, with 13 bases in between. The germline V gene has CDR1 SGHTA and CDR2 FQGTGA. CDR3 nucleotides: TGTGCCAGCAGCTTAGCCCTCGGGACGCCTGAAGCTTTCTTT. Its translation is CASSLALGTPEAFF.

The V and J genes are TRBV2 and TRBJ2-5; D not certain. V was clipped by 4 bases and J by 2 bases, with 11 bases between them. Germline V gives CDR1 SNHLY, CDR2 FYNNEI. This CDR3 is built from 14 residues. The CDR3 DNA is TGTGCCAGCAGTGGGTGGGCAGCACAAGAGACCCAGTACTTC. This codes for CASSGWAAQETQYF.

V is TRBV9 and J is TRBJ2-3; 8 positions match TRBD2. With 3 bases clipped from V and 0 bases from J, the junction kept 3 bases outside the gene matches. The CDR3 is 15 residues long. From germline, CDR1 is SGDLS and CDR2 YYNGEE. CDR3 protein: CASSDSSGSTDTQYF. CDR3 in DNA: TGTGCCAGCAGCGATTCTAGCGGGAGCACAGATACGCAGTATTTT.

The chain recombines TRBV7-2 with TRBJ1-5, with 7 nucleotides matching TRBD1. CDR1 and CDR2 from the germline V gene are SGHTA and FQGNSA. V lost 6 bases to trimming and J lost 7 bases; unmatched junction nucleotides: 6. This CDR3 contains 13 residues. The CDR3 coding sequence is TGTGCCAGCAGTCAGGGACAGACACAGCCCCAGCATTTT. Translated: CASSQGQTQPQHF.

J is TRBJ1-5 and V is TRBV28; D may be TRBD1 (5 bases). This CDR3 spans 15 amino acids. V lost 1 base to trimming and J lost 3 bases, with 10 bases between them. CDR1 MDHEN and CDR2 SYDVKM come from the germline V gene. The CDR3, as DNA: TGTGCCAGCAGTTTATCGGGGGGGTTCAATCAGCCCCAGCATTTT. It translates to CASSLSGGFNQPQHF.

The chain employs TRBV13 and TRBJ2-7; 8 bases fit TRBD2. CDR3 length equals 15 residues. The V gene's germline CDR1 is PRHDT and CDR2 FYEKMQ (reference sequence). V lost 5 bases to trimming and J lost 0 bases; unmatched junction nucleotides: 6. The CDR3 coding sequence is TGTGCCAGCAGCACAACTAGCGGTAGCTCCTACGAGCAGTACTTC. Translating it yields CASSTTSGSSYEQYF.

Only a few counts were recorded for this clone. The chain links TRBV7-2 to TRBJ2-1; D remains unclear. CDR1 is SGHTA and CDR2 is FQGNSA in the germline V gene. The CDR3 extends over 13 amino acids. Trimming removed 4 bases at V and 9 bases at J, with 13 bases between. The CDR3 nucleotides read TGTGCCAGCAGCTCATCATCGGTAGGTGAGCAGTTCTTC. It yields the protein CASSSSSVGEQFF.

This clone was observed once. The chain combines TRBV7-2 with TRBJ2-7; 9 bases map to TRBD2. The CDR3 extends over 17 amino acids. The germline CDR1 and CDR2 sequences are SGHTA and FQGNSA. Trimming took 1 base from V and 2 from J; bases not matched to a gene: 9. CDR3 loop: CASSLEVGLATTYEQYF. CDR3 sequence (DNA): TGTGCCAGCAGCTTAGAGGTAGGACTAGCGACAACCTACGAGCAGTACTTC.

Remarks on this clone: A single base is all that separates this from a far larger clone, so a read error is likely. The chain couples TRBV10-3 to TRBJ2-7; 7 nucleotides match TRBD2. The V and J ends lost 7 bases and 5 bases, in that order; junction bases with no gene match: 8. This CDR3 comprises 13 residues. Germline CDR1 reads ENHRY; CDR2 reads SYGVKD. The DNA of the CDR3 is TGTGCCATCATGGGCGGGAGTGAAAACGAGCAGTACTTC. Residues: CAIMGGSENEQYF.

V is TRBV4-2 and J is TRBJ2-1; D gene uncertain. V was pared by 1 base and J by 3 bases, with 10 bases between. The CDR3 is 15 residues long. Germline CDR1 and CDR2: LGHNA and YNFKEQ. CDR3 residues: CASSQGISIYNEQFF. Here the CDR3 DNA reads TGTGCCAGCAGCCAAGGAATATCCATCTACAATGAGCAGTTCTTC.